These 13 T cell receptor beta chains were sequenced from one sample in a study of beta chain features in type 1 diabetes. General study results and limits: Type 1 diabetes patients had moderately but significantly shorter TCRB CDR3s in all four CD4+ subsets.

cDNA synthesis used the whole RNA isolate, giving expressed TCRB sequences. Measured with immunoSEQ multiplex PCR; TCRdb has only the in-frame clones, and not every one. The sample has some 240,000 clones, approximately 16% seen once; the top ten hold approximately 0.086%. These TCRs' antigens remain unknown. Source material: naive CD4+ T cells from blood. These receptors all stem from a man aged 25-45 years with type 1 diabetes.

There are a few counts of this clone. The sample contains more than one DNA sequence encoding this CDR3. The chain carries TRBV29-1 and TRBJ2-5; D is perhaps TRBD1 or TRBD2 (7 bases each). Germline values: CDR1 SQVTM, CDR2 ANQGSEA. This CDR3 has 12 residues. The ends were cut back, 4 bases at V and 4 bases at J, with 10 bases in the middle. CDR3 sequence reads: CSVAGGGETQYF. The DNA for the CDR3 is TGCAGCGTTGCAGGGGGGGGAGAGACCCAGTACTTC.

This clone turned up a few times. The gene calls are TRBV4-3 and TRBJ2-1, with TRBD1 as a possible D gene (5 bases). Germline values: CDR1 LGHNA, CDR2 YSLEER. Trimming cost V 0 bases and J 2 bases, with 8 bases left between them. CDR3 size: 15 residues. CDR3 DNA sequence: TGCGCCAGCAGCCAAGAAGACAGCACCTACAATGAGCAGTTCTTC. Protein sequence: CASSQEDSTYNEQFF.

This clone appeared a few times. The chain employs TRBV30 and TRBJ2-3; TRBD2 might be the D (6 bases). Looked up from germline, CDR1 is GTSNPN and CDR2 is SVGIG (reference sequence). V lost 2 bases to trimming and J lost 1 base, with 7 bases between them. The CDR3 has 13 amino acids. The CDR3 reads CAWSRERTDTQYF. CDR3 in DNA: TGTGCCTGGAGTCGGGAGCGCACAGATACGCAGTATTTT.

This clone has more than one count but fewer than ten. V usage is TRBV7-9 and J usage is TRBJ2-7, with D possibly being TRBD1 or TRBD2 (5 bases each). The CDR3 totals 14 residues. Germline V lookup: CDR1 SEHNR, CDR2 FQNEAQ (reference sequence). V was shortened by 1 base and J by 4 bases, with 11 bases between the two germline ends. The chain's CDR3 is CASSLGGPTYEQYF. DNA of the CDR3: TGTGCCAGCAGCTTAGGGGGACCAACGTACGAGCAGTACTTC.

This clone has just a few counts. The V gene is TRBV18, the J gene TRBJ2-7; 7 bases agree with TRBD2. The CDR3 covers 15 residues. After removal of 3 bases from V and 1 base from J, the junction contained 6 bases not matched to a gene. CDR1 and CDR2 (germline): KGHSH, LQKENI. DNA for the CDR3: TGTGCCAGCTCACCCCCTAGCGGCCTTTCCTACGAGCAGTACTTC. This sequence encodes CASSPPSGLSYEQYF.

CDR3 sequence reads: CSGGTGRSETQYF. CDR3 in DNA: TGCAGCGGCGGGACAGGGAGGTCAGAGACCCAGTACTTC. The genes are TRBV29-1 and TRBJ2-5; 9 nucleotides match TRBD1. CDR1 is SQVTM, CDR2 ANQGSEA, per germline. Germline trimming cut 7 bases from V and 4 bases from J; bases unmatched to any gene: 7. This CDR3 contains 13 residues.

With respect to this clone: The junction and the germline gene differ at one end; a read error may be behind it. The chain uses TRBV6-5 and TRBJ2-7; no definite D call. The CDR3 has 15 amino acids. Germline CDR1 and CDR2: MNHEY and SVGAGI. This CDR3 reads CVSTDGSHKSYEQYF. The CDR3 DNA reads as TGTGTCAGCACCGACGGCAGCCACAAATCCTACGAGCAGTACTTC.

This clone occurred a few times. The chain recombines TRBV13 with TRBJ2-7, with D tentatively TRBD2 (5 bases). This CDR3 comprises 17 residues. The ends were cut back, 5 bases at V and 4 bases at J, with 24 bases in the middle. CDR1 is PRHDT, CDR2 FYEKMQ, per germline (reference sequence). The CDR3 protein is CASSHSYPWTHRYEQYF. In DNA form, the CDR3 reads TGTGCCAGCAGCCACTCCTACCCTTGGACTCACCGGTACGAGCAGTACTTC.

In this sample, this clone turned up a few times. V and J are TRBV6-5 and TRBJ2-4; maybe TRBD2 (7 bases). Germline CDR1 reads MNHEY; CDR2 reads SVGAGI. CDR3 size: 16 residues. Trimming cost V 0 bases and J 9 bases, with 18 bases left between them. CDR3 region: CASSYSPEGGRSIQYF. CDR3 in DNA: TGTGCCAGCAGTTACTCCCCTGAGGGGGGGCGTAGCATTCAGTACTTC.

The chain recombines TRBV4-1 with TRBJ2-2; unclear D gene. V was pared by 2 bases and J by 1 base, with 2 bases between. In germline, CDR1 is MGHRA, CDR2 YSYEKL. The CDR3 runs to 13 residues. The CDR3, as DNA: TGCGCCAGCAGCCAATGGAACACCGGGGAGCTGTTTTTT. Translated: CASSQWNTGELFF.

There are a few counts of this clone. The chain employs TRBV30 and TRBJ1-4; 8 nucleotides align to TRBD1. The J segment lost 8 bases and the V segment lost 1 base, leaving 3 bases of the junction unmatched. Germline lookup yields CDR1 GTSNPN and CDR2 SVGIG (reference sequence). This CDR3 region has 13 residues. The CDR3 nucleotides read TGTGCCTGGAGTGGAGGGACAGGCGAAAAACTGTTTTTT. It is translated as CAWSGGTGEKLFF.

The table lists this clone with a few counts. One end of the junction varies from germline; a read error may be responsible. CDR3 DNA: TGTGCCAGCAGCTTAATCGACCCCTCCCACGAGCAGTACTTC. Protein: CASSLIDPSHEQYF. V gene TRBV7-2 combines with J gene TRBJ2-7, with D unresolved. The CDR3 consists of 14 residues. Germline lookup yields CDR1 SGHTA and CDR2 FQGNSA.

The rearrangement uses TRBV4-2 and TRBJ2-7; the match to TRBD2 covers 8 bases. The length of the CDR3 is 15 residues. The junction had 6 bases not matched to a gene; V was cut back by 2 bases and J by 3 bases. From germline, CDR1 is LGHNA and CDR2 YNFKEQ. The CDR3 DNA follows: TGTGCCAGCAGCCAAAGTCAAGCGGGAGACTACGAGCAGTACTTC. Amino acid sequence: CASSQSQAGDYEQYF.